This T cell receptor (beta chain) was retrieved from a study of blood T cell repertoires in COVID-19. About the research overall: Sites in the United States, Italy and Spain provided acute and convalescent COVID-19 samples.

TCRdb's table, derived via immunoSEQ multiplex PCR, lists solely in-frame clones and lacks some. The sample holds about 480,000 clones, approximately 90% seen once. This CDR3 has 15 residues. V lost 5 bases and J lost 0, with 13 bases in between. Germline-derived CDR1 and CDR2 are KGHSH and LQKENI. This chain links TRBV18 with TRBJ1-1; TRBD1 might be the D (5 bases). The receptor was derived from a woman aged 35 to 49 who had recovered from COVID-19. The sample taken for sequencing was PBMCs or T cells enriched from blood (not recorded which). The CDR3 sequence is CASSDRGLMNTEAFF. CDR3 DNA sequence: TGTGCCAGCTCAGACAGAGGCCTTATGAACACTGAAGCTTTCTTT.